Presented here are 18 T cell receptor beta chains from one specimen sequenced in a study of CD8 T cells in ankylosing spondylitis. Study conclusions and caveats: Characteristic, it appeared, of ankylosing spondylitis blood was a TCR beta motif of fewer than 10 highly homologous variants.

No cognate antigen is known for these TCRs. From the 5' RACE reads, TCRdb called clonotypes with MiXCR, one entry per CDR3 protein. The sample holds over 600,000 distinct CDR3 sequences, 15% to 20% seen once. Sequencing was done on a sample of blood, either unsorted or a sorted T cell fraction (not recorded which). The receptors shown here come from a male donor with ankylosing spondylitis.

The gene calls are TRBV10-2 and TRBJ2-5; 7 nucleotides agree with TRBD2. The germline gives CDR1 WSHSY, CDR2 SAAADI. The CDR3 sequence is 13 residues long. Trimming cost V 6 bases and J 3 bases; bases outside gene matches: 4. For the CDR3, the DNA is TGCGCCAGCAGAACTCTAGCGGAAGAGACCCAGTACTTC. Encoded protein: CASRTLAEETQYF.

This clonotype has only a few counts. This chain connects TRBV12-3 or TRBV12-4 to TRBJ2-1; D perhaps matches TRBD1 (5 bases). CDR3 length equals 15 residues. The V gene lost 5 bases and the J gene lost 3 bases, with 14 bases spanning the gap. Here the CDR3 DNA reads TGTGCCAGCAGTCCTTCAGGGCAAGGCTACAATGAGCAGTTCTTC. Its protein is CASSPSGQGYNEQFF.

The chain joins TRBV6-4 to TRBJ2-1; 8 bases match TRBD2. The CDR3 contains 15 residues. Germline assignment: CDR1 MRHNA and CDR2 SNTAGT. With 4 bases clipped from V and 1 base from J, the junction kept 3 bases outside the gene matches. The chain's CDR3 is CASSVAGTSYNEQFF. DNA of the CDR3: TGTGCCAGCAGTGTAGCGGGGACATCCTACAATGAGCAGTTCTTC.

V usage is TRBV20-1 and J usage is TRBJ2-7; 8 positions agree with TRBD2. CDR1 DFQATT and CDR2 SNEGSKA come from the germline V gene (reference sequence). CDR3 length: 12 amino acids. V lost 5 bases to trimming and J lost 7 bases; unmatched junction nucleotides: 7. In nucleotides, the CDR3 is TGCAGTGCTCCGGGGGGGGCGAAGGAGCAGTACTTC. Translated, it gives CSAPGGAKEQYF.

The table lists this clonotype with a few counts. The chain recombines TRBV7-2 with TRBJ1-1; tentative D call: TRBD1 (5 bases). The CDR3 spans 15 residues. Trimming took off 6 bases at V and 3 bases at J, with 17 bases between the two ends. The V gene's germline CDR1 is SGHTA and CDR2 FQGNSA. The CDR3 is CASRRRGRSYTEAFF. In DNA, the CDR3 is TGTGCCAGCAGGCGGAGGGGTAGGAGTTACACTGAAGCTTTCTTT.

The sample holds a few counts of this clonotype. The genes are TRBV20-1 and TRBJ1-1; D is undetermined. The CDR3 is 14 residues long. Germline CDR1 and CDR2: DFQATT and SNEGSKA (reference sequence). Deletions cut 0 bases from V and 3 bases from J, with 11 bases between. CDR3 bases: TGCAGTGCTAGAGACTTGGCGGGCTACACTGAAGCTTTCTTT. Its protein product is CSARDLAGYTEAFF.

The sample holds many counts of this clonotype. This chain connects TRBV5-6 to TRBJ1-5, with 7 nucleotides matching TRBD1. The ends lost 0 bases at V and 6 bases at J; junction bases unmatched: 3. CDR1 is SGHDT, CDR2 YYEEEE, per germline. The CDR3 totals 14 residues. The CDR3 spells CASSLGTGVQPQHF. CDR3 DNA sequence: TGTGCCAGCAGCTTGGGAACAGGGGTTCAGCCCCAGCATTTT. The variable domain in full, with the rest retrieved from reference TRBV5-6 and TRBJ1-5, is DAGVTQSPTHLIKTRGQQVTLRCSPKSGHDTVSWYQQALGQGPQFIFQYYEEEERQRGNFPDRFSGHQFPNYSSELNVNALLLGDSALYLCASSLGTGVQPQHFGDGTRLSIL.

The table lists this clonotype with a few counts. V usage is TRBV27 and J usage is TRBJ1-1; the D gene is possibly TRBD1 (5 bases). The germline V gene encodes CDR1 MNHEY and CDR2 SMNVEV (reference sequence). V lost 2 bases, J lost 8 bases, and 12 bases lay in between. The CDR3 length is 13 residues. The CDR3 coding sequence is TGTGCCAGCAGTTTACCGGGGGGGGAGGAAGCTTTCTTT. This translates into CASSLPGGEEAFF.

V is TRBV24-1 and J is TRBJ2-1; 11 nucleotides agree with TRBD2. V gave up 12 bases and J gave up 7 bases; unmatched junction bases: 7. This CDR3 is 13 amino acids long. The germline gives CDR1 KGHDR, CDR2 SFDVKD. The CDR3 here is CAATSGSKNEQFF. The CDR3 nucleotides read TGTGCCGCAACTAGCGGGAGTAAGAATGAGCAGTTCTTC.

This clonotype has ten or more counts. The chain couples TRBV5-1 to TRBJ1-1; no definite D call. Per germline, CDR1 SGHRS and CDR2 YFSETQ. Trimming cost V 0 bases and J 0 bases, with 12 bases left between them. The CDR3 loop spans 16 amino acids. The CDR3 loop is CASSLGAHNLNTEAFF. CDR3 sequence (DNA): TGCGCCAGCAGCTTGGGGGCCCACAACCTGAACACTGAAGCTTTCTTT.

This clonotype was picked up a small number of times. CDR3: CASSFGTGSTIYF. In DNA, the CDR3 is TGTGCCAGCAGTTTTGGGACAGGGTCCACCATATATTTT. The chain employs TRBV12-3 or TRBV12-4 and TRBJ1-3; 9 bases are a match to TRBD1. V was clipped by 3 bases and J by 9 bases; unmatched bases: 3. The CDR3 extends over 13 amino acids.

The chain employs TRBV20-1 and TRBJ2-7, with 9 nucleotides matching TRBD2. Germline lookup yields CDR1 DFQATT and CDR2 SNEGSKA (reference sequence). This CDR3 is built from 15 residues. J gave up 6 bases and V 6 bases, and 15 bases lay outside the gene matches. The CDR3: CSAMFGGRGLGEQYF. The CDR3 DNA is TGCAGTGCGATGTTCGGCGGGAGGGGCTTGGGCGAGCAGTACTTC.

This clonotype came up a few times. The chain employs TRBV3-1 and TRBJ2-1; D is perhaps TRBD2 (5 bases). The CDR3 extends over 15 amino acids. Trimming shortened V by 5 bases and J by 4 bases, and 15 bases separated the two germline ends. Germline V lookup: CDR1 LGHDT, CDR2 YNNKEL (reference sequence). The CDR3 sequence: CASSAIEGGYNEQFF. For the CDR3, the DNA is TGTGCCAGCAGCGCAATCGAGGGCGGGTACAATGAGCAGTTCTTC.

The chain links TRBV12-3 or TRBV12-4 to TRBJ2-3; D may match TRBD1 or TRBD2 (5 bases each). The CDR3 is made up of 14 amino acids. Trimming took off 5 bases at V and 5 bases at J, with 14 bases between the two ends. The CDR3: CASSPGPARDTQYF. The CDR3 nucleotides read TGTGCCAGCAGTCCGGGACCGGCTAGAGATACGCAGTATTTT.

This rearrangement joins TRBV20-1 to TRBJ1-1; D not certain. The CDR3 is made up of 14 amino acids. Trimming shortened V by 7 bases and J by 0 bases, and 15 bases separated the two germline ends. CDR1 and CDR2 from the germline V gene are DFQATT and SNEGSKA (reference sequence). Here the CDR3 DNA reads TGCAGTGGGGGAGGCAGCATCGTGAACACTGAAGCTTTCTTT. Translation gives CSGGGSIVNTEAFF.

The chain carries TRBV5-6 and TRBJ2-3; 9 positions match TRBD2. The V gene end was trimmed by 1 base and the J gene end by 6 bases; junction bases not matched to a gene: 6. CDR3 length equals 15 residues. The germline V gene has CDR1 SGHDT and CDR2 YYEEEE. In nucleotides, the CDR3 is TGTGCCAGCAGCTTGCGACTAGCGGTGTCCGATACGCAGTATTTT. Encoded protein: CASSLRLAVSDTQYF.

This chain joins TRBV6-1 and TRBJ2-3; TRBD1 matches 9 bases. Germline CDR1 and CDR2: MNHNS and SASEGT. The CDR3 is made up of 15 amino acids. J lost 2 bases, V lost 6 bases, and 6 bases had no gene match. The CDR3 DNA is TGTGCCAGCAGGGCCGGGACAGGGTACACAGATACGCAGTATTTT. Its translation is CASRAGTGYTDTQYF.

The CDR3 protein is CASSLTGASGNTIYF. As DNA, the CDR3 is TGTGCCAGCAGTCTAACAGGGGCCTCTGGAAACACCATATATTTT. The rearrangement uses TRBV27 and TRBJ1-3, with 7 bases that match TRBD1. J was trimmed by 0 bases and V by 5 bases; bases with no gene match: 4. The CDR3 is 15 amino acids. Germline V gives CDR1 MNHEY, CDR2 SMNVEV (reference sequence).